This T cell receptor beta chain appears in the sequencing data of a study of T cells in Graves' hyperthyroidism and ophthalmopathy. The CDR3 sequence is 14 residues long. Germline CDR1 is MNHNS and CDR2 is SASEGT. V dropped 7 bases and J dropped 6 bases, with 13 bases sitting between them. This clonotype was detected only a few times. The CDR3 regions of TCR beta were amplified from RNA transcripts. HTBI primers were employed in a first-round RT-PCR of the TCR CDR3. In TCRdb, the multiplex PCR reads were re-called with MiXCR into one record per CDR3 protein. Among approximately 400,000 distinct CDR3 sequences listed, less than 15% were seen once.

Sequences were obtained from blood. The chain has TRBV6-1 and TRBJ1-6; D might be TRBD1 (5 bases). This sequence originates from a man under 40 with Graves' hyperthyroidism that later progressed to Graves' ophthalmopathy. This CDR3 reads CASTPGGGNSPLHF. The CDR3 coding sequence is TGTGCCAGCACCCCTGGGGGGGGTAATTCACCCCTCCACTTT.